Included here is one TCR beta chain sequence, with context. Germline V gives CDR1 LNHDA, CDR2 SQIVND (reference sequence). The CDR3 contains 14 residues. The V and J ends lost 7 bases and 7 bases, in that order; junction bases with no gene match: 9. Sequenced by immunoSEQ multiplex PCR; TCRdb stores in-frame clones only, minus some. This table holds 70,000 to 95,000 clones, around 90% found once. The sample is drawn from a study of blood T cell repertoires in COVID-19. Study context: PBMCs, B-cell-depleted T cells, or T cells were the source of the cDNA or gDNA that made up the material.

The chain couples TRBV19 to TRBJ2-7; 11 nucleotides agree with TRBD2. This clonotype was obtained from a woman between 50 and 59 years old in a cohort sampled during active COVID-19. Sequencing input: peripheral blood. The CDR3 here is CASTYSGGAGEQYF. For the CDR3, the DNA is TGTGCCAGTACTTATAGCGGGGGGGCCGGAGAGCAGTACTTC.